The 26 T cell receptor beta chains presented below share a single source sample, sequenced in a study of OX40 agonist ivuxolimab in advanced cancers. Produced via immunoSEQ multiplex PCR; TCRdb's table is partial and in-frame only. The repertoire includes roughly 60,000 clones, roughly 89% of them detected once, and around 0.8% sits in the top ten. The specimen was CD4+ or CD8+ T cells sorted from blood, collected in a trial of the OX40 agonist ivuxolimab. These receptors were obtained from an adult with an advanced solid tumor such as melanoma, head and neck, liver or kidney cancer.

This sequence joins TRBV30 and TRBJ2-3; 14 nucleotides match TRBD2. Trimming removed 7 bases from V and 2 bases from J; junction bases left unmatched: 5. Germline V gives CDR1 GTSNPN, CDR2 SVGIG (reference sequence). CDR3 length: 15 amino acids. CDR3 loop: CAFKTSGRATDTQYF. Here the CDR3 DNA reads TGTGCCTTCAAGACTAGCGGGAGGGCCACAGATACGCAGTATTTT.

The V and J genes are TRBV14 and TRBJ2-5; 7 bases align to TRBD1. Per germline, CDR1 SGHDN and CDR2 FVKESK. Trimming cost V 0 bases and J 1 base; bases outside gene matches: 5. The CDR3 spans 16 residues. CDR3 sequence: CASSQEKGTVQETQYF. The CDR3 DNA reads TGTGCCAGCAGCCAAGAGAAAGGGACAGTCCAAGAGACCCAGTACTTC.

This chain links TRBV7-3 with TRBJ2-2, with TRBD2 identical over 13 bases. Per germline, CDR1 SGHTA and CDR2 FQGTGA. This CDR3 comprises 18 residues. The V gene end was trimmed by 5 bases and the J gene end by 0 bases; junction bases not matched to a gene: 6. This CDR3 is CASSPGLAGVTNTGELFF. CDR3 in DNA: TGTGCCAGCAGCCCCGGACTAGCGGGAGTTACGAACACCGGGGAGCTGTTTTTT.

This chain joins TRBV29-1 and TRBJ1-5, with no clear D. Germline assignment: CDR1 SQVTM and CDR2 ANQGSEA. V was shortened by 4 bases and J by 2 bases, with 6 bases between the two germline ends. The CDR3 is made up of 12 amino acids. CDR3 region: CSVGEGNQPQHF. In nucleotides, the CDR3 is TGCAGCGTTGGGGAGGGCAATCAGCCCCAGCATTTT.

This clone showed up just a few times. V is TRBV19 and J is TRBJ2-2, with D tentatively TRBD1 (6 bases). Per germline, CDR1 LNHDA and CDR2 SQIVND (reference sequence). This CDR3 is built from 19 residues. Trimming removed 0 bases from V and 1 base from J, with 18 bases in between. The CDR3, as DNA: TGTGCCAGTAGTATAGATTTAGTAACGGGACACCAGAACACCGGGGAGCTGTTTTTT. This encodes CASSIDLVTGHQNTGELFF.

The chain has TRBV2 and TRBJ1-1; possibly TRBD1 for D (5 bases). Germline assignment: CDR1 SNHLY and CDR2 FYNNEI. V lost 6 bases and J 6 bases, leaving 14 bases between the germline ends. The CDR3 contains 13 residues. The CDR3, as DNA: TGTGCCAGCAGAGTACAGGTTGCCTCTGAAGCTTTCTTT. Translated: CASRVQVASEAFF.

The chain is built from TRBV6-5 and TRBJ2-3; D gene uncertain. This CDR3 region has 13 residues. V was shortened by 2 bases and J by 6 bases, with 9 bases between the two germline ends. Germline V gene sequence: CDR1 MNHEY, CDR2 SVGAGI. The CDR3 nucleotides are TGTGCCAGCAGTTACCAGTTAGGCGATACGCAGTATTTT. Its translation: CASSYQLGDTQYF.

This clone is a singleton in its sample. This rearrangement joins TRBV6-5 to TRBJ2-5; 7 bases are a match to TRBD1. This CDR3 has 16 residues. V trimming: 4 bases; J trimming: 4 bases; junction bases outside the gene matches: 12. Germline-derived CDR1 and CDR2 are MNHEY and SVGAGI. CDR3 sequence (DNA): TGTGCCAGCAGTTCCCGGACAGGACATGTTGTAGAGACCCAGTACTTC. Protein sequence: CASSSRTGHVVETQYF.

V and J are TRBV14 and TRBJ2-3, with a tentative D call TRBD2 (6 bases). The CDR3 runs to 15 residues. Trimming stripped 3 bases from V and 6 bases from J, with 16 bases between. From germline, CDR1 is SGHDN and CDR2 FVKESK. The CDR3: CASSQNLGSGDTQYF. CDR3 coding DNA: TGTGCCAGCAGCCAGAATCTGGGAAGCGGGGATACGCAGTATTTT.

V and J are TRBV7-9 and TRBJ1-2; 7 bases are a match to TRBD1. The CDR3 loop spans 14 amino acids. The V and J ends lost 5 bases and 5 bases, in that order; junction bases with no gene match: 8. Germline V lookup: CDR1 SEHNR, CDR2 FQNEAQ (reference sequence). The CDR3 is CASSMPTGKYGYTF. In DNA form, the CDR3 reads TGTGCCAGCAGCATGCCGACAGGGAAGTATGGCTACACCTTC.

This chain uses TRBV19 with TRBJ2-1; 7 bases map to TRBD1. V was clipped by 8 bases and J by 5 bases; unmatched bases: 9. The length of the CDR3 is 14 residues. The germline gives CDR1 LNHDA, CDR2 SQIVND (reference sequence). DNA for the CDR3: TGTGCCAGTGGACCGGGACAGAGACACAATGAGCAGTTCTTC. Encoded protein: CASGPGQRHNEQFF.

This sequence joins TRBV6-6 and TRBJ2-3; D is undetermined. This CDR3 region has 14 residues. The ends were cut back, 2 bases at V and 6 bases at J, with 12 bases in the middle. Germline V gene data show CDR1 as MNHNY and CDR2 as SVGAGI (reference sequence). DNA of the CDR3: TGTGCCAGCAGTTACCCGACCCTAGGGGATACGCAGTATTTT. Its translation: CASSYPTLGDTQYF.

The chain is built from TRBV29-1 and TRBJ1-1; no definite D call. The CDR3 is 14 amino acids. Trimming stripped 3 bases from V and 0 bases from J, with 11 bases between. Germline V gene data show CDR1 as SQVTM and CDR2 as ANQGSEA. The CDR3 region has the DNA TGCAGCGTTGATAAGAGTTTCATGAACACTGAAGCTTTCTTT. Protein product: CSVDKSFMNTEAFF.

V is TRBV10-2 and J is TRBJ2-7; D call uncertain. CDR3 size: 13 residues. CDR1 is WSHSY and CDR2 is SAAADI in the germline V gene. V was clipped by 3 bases and J by 2 bases, with 8 bases between them. Here the CDR3 reads CASSEAGTYEQYF. For the CDR3, the DNA is TGCGCCAGCAGTGAAGCAGGAACCTACGAGCAGTACTTC.

The chain links TRBV7-2 to TRBJ2-7; 11 nucleotides agree with TRBD1. CDR1 SGHTA and CDR2 FQGNSA come from the germline V gene. Trimming cost V 5 bases and J 4 bases; bases outside gene matches: 7. CDR3 length: 15 amino acids. The CDR3 nucleotides read TGTGCCAGCAGCCAAGGACAGGGGGCGATTTACGAGCAGTACTTC. Its protein is CASSQGQGAIYEQYF.

Only a few counts were recorded for this clone. This sequence joins TRBV5-4 and TRBJ2-5; no reliable D call. Germline V lookup: CDR1 SGHNT, CDR2 YYREEE (reference sequence). The CDR3 covers 14 residues. V lost 0 bases and J 5 bases, leaving 11 bases between the germline ends. The CDR3 coding sequence is TGTGCCAGCAGCTTGGCCAAATCAATGGAGACCCAGTACTTC. Its translation is CASSLAKSMETQYF. Filled out from reference TRBV5-4 and TRBJ2-5, the complete variable domain reads ETGVTQSPTHLIKTRGQQVTLRCSSQSGHNTVSWYQQALGQGPQFIFQYYREEENGRGNFPPRFSGLQFPNYSSELNVNALELDDSALYLCASSLAKSMETQYFGPGTRLLVL.

V and J are TRBV30 and TRBJ1-3; D gene unclear. Germline CDR1 is GTSNPN and CDR2 is SVGIG (reference sequence). The CDR3 runs to 14 residues. V lost 0 bases and J lost 3, with 9 bases in between. This CDR3 reads CAWSVKRVGNTIYF. CDR3 DNA: TGTGCCTGGAGTGTAAAAAGGGTTGGAAACACCATATATTTT.

This rearrangement joins TRBV18 to TRBJ1-2; 7 nucleotides agree with TRBD1. CDR3 length: 14 amino acids. With 3 bases clipped from V and 8 bases from J, the junction kept 9 bases outside the gene matches. Germline V gene lookup returns CDR1 KGHSH and CDR2 LQKENI. The CDR3 region is CASSPGDSSRGYTF. For the CDR3, the DNA is TGTGCCAGCTCACCCGGGGACAGCTCAAGGGGCTACACCTTC.

The rearrangement joins TRBV5-4 to TRBJ2-7; possibly TRBD2 for D (6 bases). The CDR3 is 17 residues long. CDR1 is SGHNT and CDR2 is YYREEE in the germline V gene (reference sequence). Trimming took off 2 bases at V and 4 bases at J, with 22 bases between the two ends. The CDR3 nucleotides are TGTGCCAGCAGCTTCGGGGGAGCGACAACGGGGGTTTACGAGCAGTACTTC. Translation: CASSFGGATTGVYEQYF. The whole variable domain, remainder taken from reference TRBV5-4 and TRBJ2-7, is ETGVTQSPTHLIKTRGQQVTLRCSSQSGHNTVSWYQQALGQGPQFIFQYYREEENGRGNFPPRFSGLQFPNYSSELNVNALELDDSALYLCASSFGGATTGVYEQYFGPGTRLTVT.

This clone was found a few times. This chain links TRBV6-1 with TRBJ1-2; 7 bases line up with TRBD1. V lost 8 bases and J lost 8; bases outside the gene matches: 11. The germline V gene encodes CDR1 MNHNS and CDR2 SASEGT. The CDR3 spans 13 residues. Here the CDR3 DNA reads TGTGCCAGCCCGGGACAGAACCTCGAGGGCTACACCTTC. Encoded protein: CASPGQNLEGYTF.

This chain uses TRBV7-2 with TRBJ2-2; D remains unclear. CDR1 SGHTA and CDR2 FQGNSA come from the germline V gene. V dropped 3 bases and J dropped 4 bases, with 12 bases sitting between them. The CDR3 length is 15 residues. In DNA, the CDR3 is TGTGCCAGCAGCTTGAGCCCAGCTCCCACCGGGGAGCTGTTTTTT. This gives the protein CASSLSPAPTGELFF. Together with reference TRBV7-2 and TRBJ2-2, the CDR3 gives the full variable domain: GAGVSQSPSNKVTEKGKDVELRCDPISGHTALYWYRQSLGQGLEFLIYFQGNSAPDKSGLPSDRFSAERTGGSVSTLTIQRTQQEDSAVYLCASSLSPAPTGELFFGEGSRLTVL.

This clone turned up a few times. The chain carries TRBV10-3 and TRBJ1-2; D uncertain. The germline V and J ends were trimmed by 4 bases and 3 bases, with 9 bases remaining between them. The germline gives CDR1 ENHRY, CDR2 SYGVKD. The CDR3 consists of 13 residues. CDR3 DNA: TGTGCCATCAGTGTTCAGGTCCACTATGGCTACACCTTC. It specifies CAISVQVHYGYTF.

The CDR3 here is CASSLEPGRYGYTF. As DNA, the CDR3 is TGTGCCAGCAGCTTAGAGCCAGGGAGGTATGGCTACACCTTC. This sequence joins TRBV7-2 and TRBJ1-2, with D perhaps matching TRBD1 (5 bases). Germline V gene sequence: CDR1 SGHTA, CDR2 FQGNSA. The length of the CDR3 is 14 residues. V was trimmed by 1 base and J by 5 bases, leaving 11 bases between them.

V is TRBV5-8 and J is TRBJ2-1; D not certain. The CDR3 contains 14 residues. Germline V gene data show CDR1 as SGHTS and CDR2 as YDEGEE. V was pared by 2 bases and J by 4 bases, with 10 bases between. DNA of the CDR3: TGTGCCAGCAGCTTACTGACCTTATACAATGAGCAGTTCTTC. It encodes CASSLLTLYNEQFF.

This chain links TRBV5-1 with TRBJ2-5; 9 bases line up with TRBD2. This CDR3 is built from 16 residues. From germline, CDR1 is SGHRS and CDR2 YFSETQ. Trimming at V came to 3 bases and at J to 1 base, leaving 7 bases not matched to a gene. The CDR3 loop reads CASSWRLAEGQETQYF. The CDR3 nucleotides are TGCGCCAGCAGCTGGCGACTAGCGGAGGGCCAAGAGACCCAGTACTTC.

This clone has only one observation. This chain uses TRBV5-8 with TRBJ1-6; D is unclear. CDR1 is SGHTS and CDR2 is YDEGEE in the germline V gene. This CDR3 has 14 residues. Trimming removed 5 bases from V and 9 bases from J, with 15 bases in between. In nucleotides, the CDR3 is TGTGCCAGCAGGGGAGGCGGTTCGGCTTCACCCCTCCACTTT. It codes for CASRGGGSASPLHF.